This record covers a single T cell receptor (beta chain). Its target is unknown. Per germline, CDR1 DFQATT and CDR2 SNEGSKA (reference sequence). CDR3 length equals 14 residues. Trimming pared 0 bases from V and 6 bases from J, leaving 11 bases between. This record belongs to a study of post-analysis software for immune sequencing data. Unique molecular identifiers were carried by the TCR beta cDNA libraries. Each CDR3 protein is one row after TCRdb ran MiXCR on the PCR reads. The table records roughly 730,000 distinct CDR3 sequences, approximately 30% of them present only once. Study observations and caveats: There were a few TRBV segments more frequent in patients than controls, and TRBV5-6, TRBV5-1 and TRBV20-1 were among them.

Specimen: blood. The clonotype was recovered from a girl aged 5 to 17 with multiple sclerosis. The rearrangement links TRBV20-1 to TRBJ2-2; D is unresolved. DNA of the CDR3: TGCAGTGCTAGAGATCTGAACCGACCCGGGGAGCTGTTTTTT. It translates to CSARDLNRPGELFF.